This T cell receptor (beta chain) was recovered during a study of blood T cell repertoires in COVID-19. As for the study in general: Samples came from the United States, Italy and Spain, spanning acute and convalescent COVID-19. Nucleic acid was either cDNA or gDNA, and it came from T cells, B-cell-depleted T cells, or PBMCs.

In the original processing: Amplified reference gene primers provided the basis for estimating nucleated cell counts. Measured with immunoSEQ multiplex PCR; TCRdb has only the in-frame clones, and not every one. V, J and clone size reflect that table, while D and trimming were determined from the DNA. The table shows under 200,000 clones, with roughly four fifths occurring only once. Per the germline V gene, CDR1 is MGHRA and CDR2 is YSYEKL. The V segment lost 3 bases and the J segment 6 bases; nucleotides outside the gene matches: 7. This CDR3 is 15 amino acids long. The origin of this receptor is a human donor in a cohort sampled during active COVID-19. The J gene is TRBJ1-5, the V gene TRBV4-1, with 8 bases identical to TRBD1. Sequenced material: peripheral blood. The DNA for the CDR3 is TGCGCCAGCAGCCACGGGCAGGGGGCAGGTCAGCCCCAGCATTTT. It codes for CASSHGQGAGQPQHF.